One and the same sample provided the 13 T cell receptor beta chains below, sequenced in a study of cytomegalovirus exposure and HLA in healthy donors. The primer mix had 60 Vbeta and 13 Jbeta primers. Clones were read by immunoSEQ multiplex PCR, and TCRdb kept only the in-frame ones, dropping some. The data show fewer than 80,000 clones, roughly 75% seen once. Sequencing was performed on PBMCs. All receptors derive from a middle-aged woman in good health and CMV-seropositive.

As to this clone: This CDR3 is also generated by other DNA sequences in the sample. The chain joins TRBV5-1 to TRBJ2-7; TRBD2 is a possible D gene (6 bases). Germline V gene lookup returns CDR1 SGHRS and CDR2 YFSETQ. V gave up 4 bases and J gave up 1 base, with 12 bases separating them. The CDR3 loop spans 14 amino acids. CDR3 nucleotides: TGCGCCAGCAGCCTCGGAGGAGGGTCCTACGAGCAGTACTTC. This encodes CASSLGGGSYEQYF.

The chain combines TRBV19 with TRBJ1-1; D remains ambiguous. There are 13 residues in the CDR3. Germline V gene lookup returns CDR1 LNHDA and CDR2 SQIVND (reference sequence). V dropped 7 bases and J dropped 5 bases, with 14 bases sitting between them. CDR3 loop: CASNSAPGTEAFF. The CDR3 DNA reads as TGTGCCAGTAACTCGGCCCCGGGGACTGAAGCTTTCTTT.

The chain has TRBV5-1 and TRBJ2-3, with D possibly being TRBD2 (7 bases). The CDR3 runs to 13 residues. Trimming removed 7 bases at V and 5 bases at J, with 14 bases between. The germline V gene encodes CDR1 SGHRS and CDR2 YFSETQ. The CDR3 DNA follows: TGCGCCAGCGGGGCGGGGGCCGAAGATACGCAGTATTTT. It yields the protein CASGAGAEDTQYF. The full variable domain, its missing parts supplied by reference TRBV5-1 and TRBJ2-3, is KAGVTQTPRYLIKTRGQQVTLSCSPISGHRSVSWYQQTPGQGLQFLFEYFSETQRNKGNFPGRFSGRQFSNSRSEMNVSTLELGDSALYLCASGAGAEDTQYFGPGTRLTVL.

V and J are TRBV4-2 and TRBJ1-6, with 7 bases fitting TRBD1. Germline V gene data show CDR1 as LGHNA and CDR2 as YNFKEQ. Trimming took 3 bases from V and 5 from J; bases not matched to a gene: 16. The CDR3 is made up of 19 amino acids. CDR3 in DNA: TGTGCCAGCAGCCAGTATGGAAAGACGGGACAGCCTCATAATTCACCCCTCCACTTT. Its protein product is CASSQYGKTGQPHNSPLHF.

This chain links TRBV7-9 with TRBJ1-1; maybe TRBD1 (6 bases). The CDR3 spans 13 residues. V dropped 3 bases and J dropped 4 bases, with 9 bases sitting between them. Germline CDR1 and CDR2: SEHNR and FQNEAQ (reference sequence). This CDR3 reads CASSFLQGTEAFF. Here the CDR3 DNA reads TGTGCCAGCAGCTTTCTACAGGGCACTGAAGCTTTCTTT.

The sample holds one count of this clone. J is TRBJ1-6 and V is TRBV19, with a weak D call TRBD1 (5 bases). Germline V gives CDR1 LNHDA, CDR2 SQIVND (reference sequence). Trimming stripped 6 bases from V and 7 bases from J, with 13 bases between. The CDR3 extends over 14 amino acids. The DNA for the CDR3 is TGTGCCAGTAGAACGGAGGGGTTAAATTCACCCCTCCACTTT. Amino acids: CASRTEGLNSPLHF.

The chain links TRBV11-2 to TRBJ1-1; tentatively, D is TRBD1 (6 bases). Deletions cut 3 bases from V and 7 bases from J, with 9 bases between. Germline V CDR1 and CDR2: SGHAT, FQNNGV. This CDR3 has 12 amino acids. CDR3 sequence: CASSFRGGEAFF. As DNA, the CDR3 is TGTGCCAGCAGCTTCAGGGGCGGTGAAGCTTTCTTT.

The chain couples TRBV4-1 to TRBJ2-3; D not certain. This CDR3 contains 14 residues. With 4 bases removed from V and 0 bases from J, the gap between germline ends came to 8 bases. Germline CDR1 and CDR2: MGHRA and YSYEKL. The CDR3 spells CASSPLASTDTQYF. CDR3 nucleotide sequence: TGCGCCAGCAGCCCCTTGGCTAGCACAGATACGCAGTATTTT.

In its sample, this clone was seen a few times. The V and J genes are TRBV18 and TRBJ1-1; the D is unclear. CDR3 length equals 14 residues. Germline-derived CDR1 and CDR2 are KGHSH and LQKENI. Trimming left V 6 bases short and J 4 bases short, with 15 bases between. CDR3 DNA: TGTGCCAGCTCCCATACGGACGGGGTCACTGAAGCTTTCTTT. It is translated as CASSHTDGVTEAFF.

The chain uses TRBV7-6 and TRBJ1-1, with 8 bases matching TRBD1. Germline lookup yields CDR1 SGHVS and CDR2 FNYEAQ. J gave up 0 bases and V 5 bases, and 8 bases lay outside the gene matches. This CDR3 is built from 16 residues. Here the CDR3 DNA reads TGTGCCAGCAGCGCCCGGGACAGGTCAATGAACACTGAAGCTTTCTTT. It codes for CASSARDRSMNTEAFF.

This clone was counted between two and nine times. This chain connects TRBV10-1 to TRBJ2-3; D remains ambiguous. Germline V lookup: CDR1 WNHNN, CDR2 SYGVQD (reference sequence). The CDR3 is 12 amino acids. V lost 6 bases, J lost 5 bases, and 9 bases lay in between. CDR3 protein: CASSQTRDTQYF. CDR3 nucleotide sequence: TGCGCCAGCAGCCAAACAAGAGATACGCAGTATTTT.

The rearrangement joins TRBV5-1 to TRBJ2-7; TRBD2 matches at 9 bases. Trimming cost V 2 bases and J 0 bases; bases outside gene matches: 9. Germline assignment: CDR1 SGHRS and CDR2 YFSETQ. This CDR3 contains 17 residues. The CDR3 loop is CASSFLGSSGGSYEQYF. DNA of the CDR3: TGCGCCAGCAGCTTTTTGGGGAGTAGCGGGGGCTCCTACGAGCAGTACTTC.

This chain connects TRBV9 to TRBJ1-2, with D unclear. Germline CDR1 is SGDLS and CDR2 is YYNGEE. The length of the CDR3 is 14 residues. Trimming left V 0 bases short and J 7 bases short, with 13 bases between. The CDR3 is CASSVDPGMGGYTF. In DNA form, the CDR3 reads TGTGCCAGCAGCGTAGATCCGGGAATGGGTGGCTACACCTTC.